A selection of T cell receptor beta chains follows, all from one sample in a study of tumor-infiltrating lymphocytes in primary liver carcinoma. In TCRdb, the multiplex PCR reads were re-called with MiXCR into one record per CDR3 protein. The sample yields roughly 330,000 distinct CDR3 sequences, less than 65% seen once. The sequencing input was peripheral blood. These receptors all come from a man aged 35 to 55 with primary liver carcinoma and hepatitis B virus infection. CDR3s include the opening cysteine and the closing phenylalanine or tryptophan. Each record gives: V gene, J gene, CDR3 protein.

v_call: TRBV7-9
j_call: TRBJ2-1
cdr3_aa: CASSPKRGNEQFF

v_call: TRBV11-2
j_call: TRBJ2-3
cdr3_aa: CASSLNGGHGDMQYF

v_call: TRBV11-2
j_call: TRBJ2-5
cdr3_aa: CASSIQGAWETQYF

v_call: TRBV5-1
j_call: TRBJ2-7
cdr3_aa: CASTTDSGVLEQYF

v_call: TRBV11-2
j_call: TRBJ2-3
cdr3_aa: CASSSPSGGRYTDTQYF

v_call: TRBV24-1
j_call: TRBJ1-5
cdr3_aa: CATSSGNNQPQHF

v_call: TRBV2
j_call: TRBJ1-4
cdr3_aa: CASSEETGAYGKLFF

v_call: TRBV1
j_call: TRBJ1-1
cdr3_aa: CTSSRQGAKNTEAFF

v_call: TRBV11-3
j_call: TRBJ2-1
cdr3_aa: CASILETPSRPAYNEQFF

v_call: TRBV29-1
j_call: TRBJ2-5
cdr3_aa: CSVEANRGRAETQYF

v_call: TRBV11-2
j_call: TRBJ1-6
cdr3_aa: CTSSQQGINSSRHF

v_call: TRBV12-3/TRBV12-4
j_call: TRBJ2-2
cdr3_aa: CASRLKGVSLAGVTGELFF

v_call: TRBV7-8
j_call: TRBJ2-1
cdr3_aa: CASSLGTLLRRNDNEQFF

v_call: TRBV6-5
j_call: TRBJ2-3
cdr3_aa: CASSYSNTDTQYF

v_call: TRBV28
j_call: TRBJ2-4
cdr3_aa: CASSLWGTGKDIQCF

v_call: TRBV11-2
j_call: TRBJ2-3
cdr3_aa: CVSSRGQGTDTQYF

v_call: TRBV29-1
j_call: TRBJ2-5
cdr3_aa: CSVAVLGTQYF

v_call: TRBV29-1
j_call: TRBJ2-7
cdr3_aa: CSVGGAGRAYEQYF

v_call: TRBV5-1
j_call: TRBJ2-6
cdr3_aa: CASSLGPASGANVLTF

v_call: TRBV29-1
j_call: TRBJ2-1
cdr3_aa: CSVEYVGDEQLF

v_call: TRBV10-1
j_call: TRBJ2-5
cdr3_aa: CASSPITPGTPTEQETQYF

v_call: TRBV4-3
j_call: TRBJ2-7
cdr3_aa: CASSQGYRSSYEQYF

v_call: TRBV30
j_call: TRBJ2-1
cdr3_aa: CAWSTLGDSGYNEQFF

v_call: TRBV6-5
j_call: TRBJ2-3
cdr3_aa: CASRQNGADTQYF

v_call: TRBV5-4
j_call: TRBJ2-7
cdr3_aa: CASSFKGAVSYEQYF

v_call: TRBV27
j_call: TRBJ1-1
cdr3_aa: CASSLSGVEGTAFF

v_call: TRBV11-1
j_call: TRBJ2-1
cdr3_aa: CASSSSGNRNEQFF

v_call: TRBV28
j_call: TRBJ2-7
cdr3_aa: CASRAAGLPFEQYF

v_call: TRBV2
j_call: TRBJ2-2
cdr3_aa: CASSELVNTGELFF

v_call: TRBV28
j_call: TRBJ2-7
cdr3_aa: CASREGLAEYEQYF

v_call: TRBV5-1
j_call: TRBJ1-1
cdr3_aa: CASRGRAGTEAFF

v_call: TRBV11-1
j_call: TRBJ2-7
cdr3_aa: CASSLPGQGRSYEQYF

v_call: TRBV7-9
j_call: TRBJ2-7
cdr3_aa: CASSDGQYEQYF

v_call: TRBV7-9
j_call: TRBJ1-5
cdr3_aa: CVSSGSITQPQHF

v_call: TRBV11-2
j_call: TRBJ2-2
cdr3_aa: CASSLQGGELFF

v_call: TRBV4-3
j_call: TRBJ2-7
cdr3_aa: CASSQDTGRVGVQYF

v_call: TRBV11-2
j_call: TRBJ2-2
cdr3_aa: CASSLILASARELFF

v_call: TRBV6-5
j_call: TRBJ2-1
cdr3_aa: CASSFMKGANEQFF

v_call: TRBV28
j_call: TRBJ2-7
cdr3_aa: CASSRQGGTGYKQYF

v_call: TRBV7-9
j_call: TRBJ2-5
cdr3_aa: CASSFWTGGEETQYF

v_call: TRBV5-1
j_call: TRBJ2-3
cdr3_aa: CASSLEGNTQYF

v_call: TRBV10-3
j_call: TRBJ2-1
cdr3_aa: CAISEPRGTGNNEQFF

v_call: TRBV4-1
j_call: TRBJ1-4
cdr3_aa: CASSQHPGEKLFF

v_call: TRBV11-2
j_call: TRBJ1-5
cdr3_aa: CVSSLGDRVTNQPHHF